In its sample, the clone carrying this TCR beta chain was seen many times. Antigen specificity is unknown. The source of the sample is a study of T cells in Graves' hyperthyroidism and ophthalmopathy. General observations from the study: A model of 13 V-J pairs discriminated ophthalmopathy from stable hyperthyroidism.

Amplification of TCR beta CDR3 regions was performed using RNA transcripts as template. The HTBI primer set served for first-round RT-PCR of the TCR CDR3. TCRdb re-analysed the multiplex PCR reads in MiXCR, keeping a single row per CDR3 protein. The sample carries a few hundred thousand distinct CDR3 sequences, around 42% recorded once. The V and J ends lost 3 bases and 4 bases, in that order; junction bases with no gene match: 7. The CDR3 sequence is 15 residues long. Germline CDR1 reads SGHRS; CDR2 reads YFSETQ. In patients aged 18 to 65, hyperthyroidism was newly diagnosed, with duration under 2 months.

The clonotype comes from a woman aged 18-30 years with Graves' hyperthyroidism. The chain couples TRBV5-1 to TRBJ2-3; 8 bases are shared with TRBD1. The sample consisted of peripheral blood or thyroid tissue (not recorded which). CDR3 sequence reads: CASSSSGGVADTQYF. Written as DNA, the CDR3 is TGCGCCAGCAGCTCCTCAGGGGGCGTTGCAGATACGCAGTATTTT. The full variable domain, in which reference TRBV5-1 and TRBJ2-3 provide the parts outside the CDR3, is KAGVTQTPRYLIKTRGQQVTLSCSPISGHRSVSWYQQTPGQGLQFLFEYFSETQRNKGNFPGRFSGRQFSNSRSEMNVSTLELGDSALYLCASSSSGGVADTQYFGPGTRLTVL.